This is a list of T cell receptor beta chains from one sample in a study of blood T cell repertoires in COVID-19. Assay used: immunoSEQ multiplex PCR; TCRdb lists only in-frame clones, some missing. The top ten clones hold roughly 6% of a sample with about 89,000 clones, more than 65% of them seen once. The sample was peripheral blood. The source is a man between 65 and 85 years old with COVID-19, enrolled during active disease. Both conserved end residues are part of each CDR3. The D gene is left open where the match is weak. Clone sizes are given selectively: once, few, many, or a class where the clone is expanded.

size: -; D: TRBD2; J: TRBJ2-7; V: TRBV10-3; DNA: TGTGCCATCAGGGGACAGACTAGCGGGAGTGAGCAGTACTTC; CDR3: CAIRGQTSGSEQYF
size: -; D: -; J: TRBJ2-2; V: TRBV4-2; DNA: TGTGCCAGCAGCCAAGAAGCCGGGTGGAACACCGGGGAGCTGTTTTTT; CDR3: CASSQEAGWNTGELFF
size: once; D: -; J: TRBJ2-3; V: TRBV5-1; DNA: TGCGCCAGCAGCCCAGGGGTTAGTGGGGTTACGCAGTATTTT; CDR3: CASSPGVSGVTQYF
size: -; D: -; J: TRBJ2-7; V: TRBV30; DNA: TGTGCCTGGAGTGTACGGTCGAGCGGGCACGTCTTC; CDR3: CAWSVRSSGHVF
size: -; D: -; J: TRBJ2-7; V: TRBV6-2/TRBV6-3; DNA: TGTGCCAGCAGTTATAGAAGGCAGGGGTCAAGTGAGCAGTACTTC; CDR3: CASSYRRQGSSEQYF
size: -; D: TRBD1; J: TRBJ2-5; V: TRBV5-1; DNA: TGCGCCAGCAGCCCAGGGACAGACCAAGAGACCCAGTACTTC; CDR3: CASSPGTDQETQYF
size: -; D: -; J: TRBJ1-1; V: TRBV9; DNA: TGTGCCAGCAGCGTAGCTCCAGGGAACACTGAAGCTTTCTTT; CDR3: CASSVAPGNTEAFF
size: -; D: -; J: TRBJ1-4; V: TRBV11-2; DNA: TGTGCCAGCAGCTTAGGAGCCGGGGATAATGAAAAACTGTTTTTT; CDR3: CASSLGAGDNEKLFF
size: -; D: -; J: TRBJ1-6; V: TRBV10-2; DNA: TGCGCCAGCAGTGATTCAGGCTCACCCCTCCACTTT; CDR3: CASSDSGSPLHF
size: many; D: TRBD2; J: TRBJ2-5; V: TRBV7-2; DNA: TGTGCCAGCAGCCCGGGGACTAGCGACCAAGAGACCCAGTACTTC; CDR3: CASSPGTSDQETQYF
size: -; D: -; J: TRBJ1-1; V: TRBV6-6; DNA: TGTGCCAGCAGCCCAGGGCGAGTGGGCACTGAAGCTTTCTTT; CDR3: CASSPGRVGTEAFF
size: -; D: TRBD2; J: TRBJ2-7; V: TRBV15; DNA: TGTGCCACCAGCAGAGAATTAACTAGCGGGAGGGTCGAGCAGTACTTC; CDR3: CATSRELTSGRVEQYF
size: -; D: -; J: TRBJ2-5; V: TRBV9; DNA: TGTGCCAGCAGCGGAGGATCATTGACCCAGTACTTC; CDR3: CASSGGSLTQYF
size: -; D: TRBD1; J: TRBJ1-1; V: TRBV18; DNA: TGTGCCAGCTCTGTCTCCGGACAGGGCCTGAACACTGAAGCTTTCTTT; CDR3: CASSVSGQGLNTEAFF
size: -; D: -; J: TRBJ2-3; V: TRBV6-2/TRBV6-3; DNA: TGTGCCAGCAGTTACCTAATCCCCACAGATACGCAGTATTTT; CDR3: CASSYLIPTDTQYF
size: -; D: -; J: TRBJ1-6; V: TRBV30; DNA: TGTGCCTGGAGTTTCGGTAATTCACCCCTCCACTTT; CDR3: CAWSFGNSPLHF
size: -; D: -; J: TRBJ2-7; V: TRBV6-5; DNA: TGTGCCAGCAGTTTCGACCAGGGACAAATCTACGAGCAGTACTTC; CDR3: CASSFDQGQIYEQYF
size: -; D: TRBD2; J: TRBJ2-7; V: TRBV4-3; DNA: TGCGCCAGCAGCCAGGTACTAGCGGGAGGACCCTACGAGCAGTACTTC; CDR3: CASSQVLAGGPYEQYF
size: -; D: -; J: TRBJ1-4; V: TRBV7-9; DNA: TGTGCCAGCAGCCCCGGGGCGGGGAAGTCATTCCAAAATGAAAAACTGTTTTTT; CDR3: CASSPGAGKSFQNEKLFF
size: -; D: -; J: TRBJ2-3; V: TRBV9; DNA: TGTGCCAGCAGCGCAGAAAGGACTTCCACAGATACGCAGTATTTT; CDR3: CASSAERTSTDTQYF
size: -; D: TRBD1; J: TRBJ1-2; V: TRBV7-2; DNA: TGTGCCAGCAGTGCGGACAGGAACTATGGCTACACCTTC; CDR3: CASSADRNYGYTF
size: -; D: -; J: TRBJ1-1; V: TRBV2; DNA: TGTGCCAGCAGTGACAGGGTCGCCACTGAAGCTTTCTTT; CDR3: CASSDRVATEAFF
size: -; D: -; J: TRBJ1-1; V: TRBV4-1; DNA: TGCGCCAGCAGCCAAGTGCGGTCAGAAGCTTTCTTT; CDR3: CASSQVRSEAFF
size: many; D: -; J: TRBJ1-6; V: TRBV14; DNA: TGTGCCAGCAGCCTAGCACAGGGCTCCTATAATTCACCCCTCCACTTT; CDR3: CASSLAQGSYNSPLHF
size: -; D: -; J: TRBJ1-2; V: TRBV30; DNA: TGTGCCTGGATCAGGAAGGGGTCCGTTGGCTACACCTTC; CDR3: CAWIRKGSVGYTF
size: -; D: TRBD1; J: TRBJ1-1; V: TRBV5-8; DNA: TGTGCCAGCAACCGGGACAGGGCAGACACTGAAGCTTTCTTT; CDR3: CASNRDRADTEAFF
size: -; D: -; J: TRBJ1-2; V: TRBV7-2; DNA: TGTGCCAGCAGCTTCCGGGACACTTTCGGGCGGGGCTACACCTTC; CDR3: CASSFRDTFGRGYTF
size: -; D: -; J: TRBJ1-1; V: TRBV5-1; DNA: TGCGCCAGCAGCTTGATTGGAGGAGGGGCCACTGAAGCTTTCTTT; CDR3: CASSLIGGGATEAFF
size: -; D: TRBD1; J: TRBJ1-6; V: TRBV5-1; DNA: TGCGCCAGCAGTCCCGGGACAGCTAATTCACCCCTCCACTTT; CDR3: CASSPGTANSPLHF
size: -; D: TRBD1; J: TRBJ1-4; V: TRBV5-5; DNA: TGTGCCAGCAGCGCTGGACAGGGAATTGTTGAAAAACTGTTTTTT; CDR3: CASSAGQGIVEKLFF
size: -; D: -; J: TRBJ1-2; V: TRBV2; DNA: TGTGCCAGCAGGCGACAAGACGGCAACTATGGCTACACCTTC; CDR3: CASRRQDGNYGYTF
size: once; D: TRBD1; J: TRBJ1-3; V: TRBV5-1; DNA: TGCGCCAGCAGCACCGGACAGGGGGGACCCTCCTCTGGAAACACCATATATTTT; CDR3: CASSTGQGGPSSGNTIYF
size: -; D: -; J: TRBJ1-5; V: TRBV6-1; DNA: TGTGCCAGCAGTGAAGCTAGGAGGGACAATCAGCCCCAGCATTTT; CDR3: CASSEARRDNQPQHF
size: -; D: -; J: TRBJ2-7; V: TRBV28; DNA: TGTGCCAGCAGTTTAGGTGGGCCCCTCGGCGAGCAGTACTTC; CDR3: CASSLGGPLGEQYF
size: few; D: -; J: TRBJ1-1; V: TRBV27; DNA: TGTGCCAGCACCCGGGGGGGAAGGAACACTGAAGCTTTCTTT; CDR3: CASTRGGRNTEAFF
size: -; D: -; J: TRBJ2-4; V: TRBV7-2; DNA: TGTGCCAGCAGCGGGGCCCGCAACATTCAGTACTTC; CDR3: CASSGARNIQYF
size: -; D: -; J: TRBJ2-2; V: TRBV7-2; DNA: TGTGCCAGCAGCACCCGGGACTCCCCACCCGGGGAGCTGTTTTTT; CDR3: CASSTRDSPPGELFF
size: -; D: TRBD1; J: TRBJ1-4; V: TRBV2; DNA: TGTGCCAGCAGTGACTTGACAGGGTTTCGGGAAAAACTGTTTTTT; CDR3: CASSDLTGFREKLFF
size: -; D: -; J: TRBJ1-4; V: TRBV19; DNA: TGTGCCAGTAGTATAGGGTGGCAGAATCCTAATGAAAAACTGTTTTTT; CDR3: CASSIGWQNPNEKLFF
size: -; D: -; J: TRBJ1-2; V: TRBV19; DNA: TGTGCCAGTAGTATAGGGGGCTTTGGCTACACCTTC; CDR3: CASSIGGFGYTF
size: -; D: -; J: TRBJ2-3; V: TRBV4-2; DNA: TGTGCCAGCAGCCATAGACTAGACACAGATACGCAGTATTTT; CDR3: CASSHRLDTDTQYF
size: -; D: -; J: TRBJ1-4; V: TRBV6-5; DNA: TGTGCCAGCAGTTACGGGCCAGCAACTAATGAAAAACTGTTTTTT; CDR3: CASSYGPATNEKLFF
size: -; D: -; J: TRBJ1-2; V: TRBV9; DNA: TGTGCCAGCAGCGTAGCTCCGACAGCCCAATATGGCTACACCTTC; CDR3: CASSVAPTAQYGYTF
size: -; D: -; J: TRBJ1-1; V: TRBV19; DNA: TGTGCCAGTAGGCCGGGGGGGAGTGGGACTGAAGCTTTCTTT; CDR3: CASRPGGSGTEAFF
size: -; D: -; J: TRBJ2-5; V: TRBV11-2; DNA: TGTGCCAGCAGCCCTCAGACAGTTCAAGAGACCCAGTACTTC; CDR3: CASSPQTVQETQYF
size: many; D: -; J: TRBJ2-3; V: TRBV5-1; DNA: TGCGCCAGCAGCTCAGGGAGGCCCACAGATACGCAGTATTTT; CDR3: CASSSGRPTDTQYF
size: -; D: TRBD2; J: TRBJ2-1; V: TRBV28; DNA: TGTGCCAGCGAGACTAGCGGGAGGTACAATGAGCAGTTCTTC; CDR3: CASETSGRYNEQFF
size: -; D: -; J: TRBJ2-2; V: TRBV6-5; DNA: TGTGCCAGCAGTTACTCCGTCACCGGGGAGCTGTTTTTT; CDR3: CASSYSVTGELFF
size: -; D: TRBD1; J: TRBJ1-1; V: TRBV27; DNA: TGTGCCAGCAGTTTATCGCCGGGACAGACCTTTATGAACACTGAAGCTTTCTTT; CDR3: CASSLSPGQTFMNTEAFF
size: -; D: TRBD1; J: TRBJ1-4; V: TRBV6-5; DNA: TGTGCCAGCAGTTACCAGGGACAGAATAATGAAAAACTGTTTTTT; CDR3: CASSYQGQNNEKLFF
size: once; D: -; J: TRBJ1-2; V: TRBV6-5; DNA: TGTGCCGGCAGGCTATACCGCACAGGGAACTATGGCTACACCTTC; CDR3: CAGRLYRTGNYGYTF
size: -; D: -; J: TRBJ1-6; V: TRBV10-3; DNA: TGTGCCATAAAGGCAGCGGGTGTTAATTCACCCCTCCACTTT; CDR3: CAIKAAGVNSPLHF
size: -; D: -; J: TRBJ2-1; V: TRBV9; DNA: TGTGCCAGCAGCGTAGGCGGAGGGCCCTTGTTCTTC; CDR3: CASSVGGGPLFF
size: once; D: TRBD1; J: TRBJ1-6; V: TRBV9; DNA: TGTGCCAGCAGCGTACAGGGGGCGAGGAATTCACCCCTCCACTTT; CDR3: CASSVQGARNSPLHF
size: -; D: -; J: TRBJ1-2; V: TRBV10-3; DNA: TGTGCCATCAGTGACTCGGGCTATGGCTACACCTTC; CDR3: CAISDSGYGYTF
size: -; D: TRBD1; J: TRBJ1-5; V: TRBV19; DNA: TGTGCCAGTAGTGGCGACAGGGGAAGGAGCAATCAGCCCCAGCATTTT; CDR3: CASSGDRGRSNQPQHF
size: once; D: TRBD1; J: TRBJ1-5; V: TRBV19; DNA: TGTGCCAGTAGTATAAGGACGACAGGGATGGGCAATCAGCCCCAGCATTTT; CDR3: CASSIRTTGMGNQPQHF
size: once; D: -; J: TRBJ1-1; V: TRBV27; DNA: TGTGCCAGCAGTTTGGGAGTGAGGATAGCTGAAGCTTTCTTT; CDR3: CASSLGVRIAEAFF